This T cell receptor (beta chain) derives from a study of blood T cell repertoires in COVID-19. V was trimmed by 1 base and J by 2 bases, leaving 9 bases between them. Looked up from germline, CDR1 is SGHDT and CDR2 is YYEEEE. This CDR3 contains 14 residues. This table comes from immunoSEQ multiplex PCR, and its TCRdb copy is limited to in-frame clones, with some not included. In the table there are tens of thousands of clones, 87% of which are singletons. Specimen: peripheral blood. This receptor was identified in a human donor in a cohort sampled during active COVID-19. The genes are TRBV5-6 and TRBJ2-5; D might be TRBD1 (5 bases). CDR3 DNA sequence: TGTGCCAGCAGCTTGAGGGCAGGGCAAGAGACCCAGTACTTC. This gives the protein CASSLRAGQETQYF.